One sample yielded the 2 T cell receptor beta chains listed below, sequenced in a study of response to subunit inactivated influenza vaccine. TCRdb itself ran the RT-PCR reads through MiXCR, one entry per CDR3 protein. The sample records approximately 200,000 distinct CDR3 sequences, about an eighth being singletons. The sequenced sample was CD8+ T cells sorted from PBMCs, obtained roughly 5 days after vaccination. All receptors derive from a man aged 50 to 59 who received an inactivated influenza vaccine.

This clonotype has ten or more counts. The DNA for the CDR3 is TGTGCCAGCAGCTTAGTGGGGGAGTCCTACAATGAGCAGTTCTTC. It codes for CASSLVGESYNEQFF. The rearrangement joins TRBV11-2 to TRBJ2-1; perhaps D is TRBD1 or TRBD2 (5 bases each). From germline, CDR1 is SGHAT and CDR2 FQNNGV. There are 15 residues in the CDR3. V lost 1 base and J 1 base, leaving 8 bases between the germline ends.

J is TRBJ2-7 and V is TRBV10-1, with TRBD1 as a possible D gene (6 bases). The CDR3 runs to 17 residues. Trimming removed 0 bases at V and 6 bases at J, with 21 bases between. The germline V gene has CDR1 WNHNN and CDR2 SYGVQD (reference sequence). The CDR3 bases are TGCGCCAGCAGTGAGTCCAGAGCAGGGGCGAGTTTTGGCGAGCAGTACTTC. Translating it yields CASSESRAGASFGEQYF.